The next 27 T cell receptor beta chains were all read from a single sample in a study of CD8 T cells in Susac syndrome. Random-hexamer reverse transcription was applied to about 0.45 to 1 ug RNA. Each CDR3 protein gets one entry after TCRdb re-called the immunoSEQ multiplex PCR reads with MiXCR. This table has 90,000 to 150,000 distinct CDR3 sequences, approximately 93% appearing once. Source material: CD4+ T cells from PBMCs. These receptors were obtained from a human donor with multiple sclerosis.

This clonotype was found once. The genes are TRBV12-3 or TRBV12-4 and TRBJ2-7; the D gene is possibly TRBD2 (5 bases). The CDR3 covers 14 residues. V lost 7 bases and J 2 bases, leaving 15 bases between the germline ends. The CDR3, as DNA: TGTGCCAGCACCCGGTCCGGAGGAACCTACGAGCAGTACTTC. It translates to CASTRSGGTYEQYF.

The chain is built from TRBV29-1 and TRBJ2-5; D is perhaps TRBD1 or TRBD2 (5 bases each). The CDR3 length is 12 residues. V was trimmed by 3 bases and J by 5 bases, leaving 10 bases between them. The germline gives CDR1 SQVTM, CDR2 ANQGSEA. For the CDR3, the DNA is TGCAGCGTTGAGGTAGGGGAGGAGACCCAGTACTTC. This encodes CSVEVGEETQYF.

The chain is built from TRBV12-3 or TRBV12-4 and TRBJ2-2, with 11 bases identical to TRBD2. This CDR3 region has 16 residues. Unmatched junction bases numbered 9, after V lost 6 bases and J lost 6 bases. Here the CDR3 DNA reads TGTGCCAGCAGCCCCTATAGCGGGGGGGCCCCCGGGGAGCTGTTTTTT. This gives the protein CASSPYSGGAPGELFF.

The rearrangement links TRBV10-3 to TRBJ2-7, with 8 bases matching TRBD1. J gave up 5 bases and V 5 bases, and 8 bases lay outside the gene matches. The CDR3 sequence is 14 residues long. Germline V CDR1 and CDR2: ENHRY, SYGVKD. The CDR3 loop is CAISPWTGRNEQYF. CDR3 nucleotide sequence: TGTGCCATCAGTCCTTGGACAGGGAGGAACGAGCAGTACTTC.

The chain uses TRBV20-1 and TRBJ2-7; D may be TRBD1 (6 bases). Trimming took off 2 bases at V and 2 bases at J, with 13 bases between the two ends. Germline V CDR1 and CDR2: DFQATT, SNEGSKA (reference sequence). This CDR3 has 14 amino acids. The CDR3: CSARSRDNPYEQYF. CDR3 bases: TGCAGTGCTAGATCCCGGGACAACCCCTACGAGCAGTACTTC.

The CDR3 is CASSLRRGGHSEQFF. The CDR3, as DNA: TGTGCCAGCAGCTTACGTCGCGGGGGGCATAGTGAGCAGTTCTTC. This sequence joins TRBV7-2 and TRBJ2-1, with 8 bases aligning to TRBD2. The CDR3 covers 15 residues. V trimming: 2 bases; J trimming: 9 bases; junction bases outside the gene matches: 9. Germline V gene data show CDR1 as SGHTA and CDR2 as FQGNSA.

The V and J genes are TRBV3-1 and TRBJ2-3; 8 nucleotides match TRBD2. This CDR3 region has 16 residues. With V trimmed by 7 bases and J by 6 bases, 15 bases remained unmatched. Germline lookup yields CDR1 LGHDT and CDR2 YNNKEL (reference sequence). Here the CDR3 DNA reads TGTGCCAGCACCAAAAGGGGAGCGGGGGCCCTGGATACGCAGTATTTT. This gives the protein CASTKRGAGALDTQYF.

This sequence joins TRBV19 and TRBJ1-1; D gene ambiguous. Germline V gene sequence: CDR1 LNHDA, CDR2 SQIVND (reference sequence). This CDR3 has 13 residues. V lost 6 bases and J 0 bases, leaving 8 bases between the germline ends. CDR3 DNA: TGTGCCAGTAGGAACACACTGAACACTGAAGCTTTCTTT. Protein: CASRNTLNTEAFF.

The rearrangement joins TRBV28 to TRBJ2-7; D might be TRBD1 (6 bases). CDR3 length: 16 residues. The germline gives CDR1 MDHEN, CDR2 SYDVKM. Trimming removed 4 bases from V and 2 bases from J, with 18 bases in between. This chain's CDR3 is CASSSPGQLSPYEQYF. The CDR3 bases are TGTGCCAGCAGTTCTCCGGGACAACTCTCGCCCTACGAGCAGTACTTC.

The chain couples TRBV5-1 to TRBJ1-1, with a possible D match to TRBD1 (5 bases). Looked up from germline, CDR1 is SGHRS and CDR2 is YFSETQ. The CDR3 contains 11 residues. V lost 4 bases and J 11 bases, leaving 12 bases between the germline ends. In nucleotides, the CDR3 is TGCGCCAGCAGCCCTGGTCGGGACGCTTTCTTT. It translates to CASSPGRDAFF.

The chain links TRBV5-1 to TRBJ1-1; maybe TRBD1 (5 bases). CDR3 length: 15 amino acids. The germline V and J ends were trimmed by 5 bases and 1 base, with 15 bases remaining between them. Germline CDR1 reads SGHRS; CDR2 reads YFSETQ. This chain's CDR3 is CASSVGWQGNTEAFF. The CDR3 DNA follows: TGCGCCAGCAGTGTGGGGTGGCAGGGGAACACTGAAGCTTTCTTT.

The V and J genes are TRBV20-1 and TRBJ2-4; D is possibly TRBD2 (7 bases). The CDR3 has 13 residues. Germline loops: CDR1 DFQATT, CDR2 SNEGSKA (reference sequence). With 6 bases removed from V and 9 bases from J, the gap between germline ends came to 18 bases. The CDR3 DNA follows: TGCAGTGCCGGGGGGCCAGGCGGGGGCATTCAGTACTTC. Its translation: CSAGGPGGGIQYF.

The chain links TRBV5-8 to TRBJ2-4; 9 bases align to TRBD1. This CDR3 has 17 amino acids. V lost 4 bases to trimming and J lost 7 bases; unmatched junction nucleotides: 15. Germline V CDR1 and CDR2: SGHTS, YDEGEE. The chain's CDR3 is CASSPVPGQGHRNIQYF. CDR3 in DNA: TGTGCCAGCAGCCCAGTTCCCGGACAGGGGCATCGGAACATTCAGTACTTC.

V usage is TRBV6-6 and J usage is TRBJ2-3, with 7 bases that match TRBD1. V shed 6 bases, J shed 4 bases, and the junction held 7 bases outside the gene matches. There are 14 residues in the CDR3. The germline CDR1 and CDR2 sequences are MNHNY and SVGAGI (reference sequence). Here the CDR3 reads CASSTGQAADTQYF. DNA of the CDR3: TGTGCCAGCAGCACTGGACAGGCGGCAGATACGCAGTATTTT.

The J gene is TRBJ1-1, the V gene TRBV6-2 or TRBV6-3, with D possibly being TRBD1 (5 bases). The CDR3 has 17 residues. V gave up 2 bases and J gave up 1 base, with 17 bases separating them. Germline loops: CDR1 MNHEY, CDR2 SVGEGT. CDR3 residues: CASSYPGQGFGNTEAFF. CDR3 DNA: TGTGCCAGCAGTTACCCAGGGCAGGGCTTCGGGAACACTGAAGCTTTCTTT.

CDR3 coding DNA: TGTGCCAGCAGTTACAGGGAATTGGGCTACACCTTC. It translates to CASSYRELGYTF. This chain links TRBV6-2 or TRBV6-3 with TRBJ1-2, with unresolved D. CDR1 and CDR2 from the germline V gene are MNHEY and SVGEGT. V lost 2 bases and J lost 8, with 9 bases in between. The CDR3 contains 12 residues.

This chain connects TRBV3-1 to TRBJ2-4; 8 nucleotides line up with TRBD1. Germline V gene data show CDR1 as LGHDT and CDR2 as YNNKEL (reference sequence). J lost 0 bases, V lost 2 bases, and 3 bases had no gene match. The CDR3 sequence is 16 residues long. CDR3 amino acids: CASSQRTGLAKNIQYF. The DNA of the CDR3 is TGTGCCAGCAGCCAACGGACAGGGCTAGCCAAAAACATTCAGTACTTC.

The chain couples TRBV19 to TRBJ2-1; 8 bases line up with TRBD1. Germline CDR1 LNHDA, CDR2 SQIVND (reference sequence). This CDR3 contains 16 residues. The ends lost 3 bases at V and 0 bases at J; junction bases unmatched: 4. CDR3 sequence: CASSIQDRDSYNEQFF. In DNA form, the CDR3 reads TGTGCCAGTAGTATCCAGGACAGGGACTCCTACAATGAGCAGTTCTTC.

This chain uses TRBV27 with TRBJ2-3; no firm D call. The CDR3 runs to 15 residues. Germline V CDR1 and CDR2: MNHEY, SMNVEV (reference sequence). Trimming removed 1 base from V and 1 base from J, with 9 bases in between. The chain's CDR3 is CASSLLGSGTDTQYF. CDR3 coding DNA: TGTGCCAGCAGTTTATTGGGTTCAGGCACAGATACGCAGTATTTT.

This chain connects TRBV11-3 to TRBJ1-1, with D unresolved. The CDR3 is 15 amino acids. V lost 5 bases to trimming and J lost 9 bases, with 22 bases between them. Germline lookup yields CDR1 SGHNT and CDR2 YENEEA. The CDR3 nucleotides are TGTGCCAGCAGCCCCCCTAGGGCCCAAGCACCGAAAGCTTTCTTT. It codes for CASSPPRAQAPKAFF.

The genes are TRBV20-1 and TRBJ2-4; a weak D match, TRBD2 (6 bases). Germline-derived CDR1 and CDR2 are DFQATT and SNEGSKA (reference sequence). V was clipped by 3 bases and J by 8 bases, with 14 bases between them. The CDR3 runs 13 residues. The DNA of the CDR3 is TGCAGTGCTAGCCGGGGGTCGGGGGACATTCAGTACTTC. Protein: CSASRGSGDIQYF.

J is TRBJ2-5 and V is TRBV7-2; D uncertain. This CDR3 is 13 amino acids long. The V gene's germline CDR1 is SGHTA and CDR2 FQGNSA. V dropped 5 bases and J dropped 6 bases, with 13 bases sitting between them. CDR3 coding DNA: TGTGCCAGCAGCCCCGGCCAAAGCCAGACCCAGTACTTC. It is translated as CASSPGQSQTQYF.

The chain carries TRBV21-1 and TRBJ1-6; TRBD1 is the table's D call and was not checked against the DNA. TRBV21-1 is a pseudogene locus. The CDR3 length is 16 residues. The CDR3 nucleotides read TGTGCCAGCAGCAACCCAGAGTGGGCGGAGGATTCACCCCTCCACTTT. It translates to CASSNPEWAEDSPLHF.

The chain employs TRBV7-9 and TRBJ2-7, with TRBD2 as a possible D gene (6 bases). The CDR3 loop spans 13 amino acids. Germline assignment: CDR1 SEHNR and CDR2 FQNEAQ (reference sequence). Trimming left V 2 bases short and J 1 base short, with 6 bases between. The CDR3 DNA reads TGTGCCAGCAGCTTACGGGAGTCCTACGAGCAGTACTTC. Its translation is CASSLRESYEQYF.

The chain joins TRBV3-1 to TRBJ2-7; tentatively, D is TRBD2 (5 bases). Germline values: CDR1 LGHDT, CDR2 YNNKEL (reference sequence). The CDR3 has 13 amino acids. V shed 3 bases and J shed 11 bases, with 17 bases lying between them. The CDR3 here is CASSQEEGSNKYF. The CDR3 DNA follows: TGTGCCAGCAGCCAGGAAGAGGGCTCCAACAAGTACTTC.

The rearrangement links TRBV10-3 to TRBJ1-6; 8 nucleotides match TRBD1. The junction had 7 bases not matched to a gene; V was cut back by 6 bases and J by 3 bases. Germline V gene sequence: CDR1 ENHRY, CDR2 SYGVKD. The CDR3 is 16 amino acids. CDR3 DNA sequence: TGTGCCATCAGGGAGACAGGGGTCTTCTATAATTCACCCCTCCACTTT. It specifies CAIRETGVFYNSPLHF.

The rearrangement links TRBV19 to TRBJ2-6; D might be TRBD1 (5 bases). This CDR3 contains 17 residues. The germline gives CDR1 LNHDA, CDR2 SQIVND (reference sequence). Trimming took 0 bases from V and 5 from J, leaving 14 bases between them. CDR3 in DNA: TGTGCCAGTAGTATAGATCCCCGACAGACCTGGGCCAACGTCCTGACTTTC. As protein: CASSIDPRQTWANVLTF.